The 12 T cell receptor beta chains listed next were all sequenced from one sample in a study of beta chain features in type 1 diabetes. Expressed TCRB transcripts were sequenced because the isolated RNA had all been reverse transcribed beforehand. Here immunoSEQ multiplex PCR was the method, and the copy in TCRdb shows in-frame clones only, minus some. The repertoire includes 450,000 to 600,000 clones, about 32% of them detected once, and around 0.065% sits in the top ten. The sequenced sample consisted of naive CD4+ T cells from blood. The receptors originated from a man younger than 30 in good health.

This chain uses TRBV19 with TRBJ2-1; 9 bases fit TRBD2. This CDR3 has 13 amino acids. Germline CDR1 is LNHDA and CDR2 is SQIVND (reference sequence). J lost 3 bases, V lost 8 bases, and 2 bases had no gene match. Here the CDR3 reads CASRTSVYNEQFF. The CDR3 DNA reads as TGTGCCAGTCGGACTAGCGTCTACAATGAGCAGTTCTTC.

The rearrangement links TRBV27 to TRBJ2-7; D ambiguous. CDR3 length: 13 residues. Germline loops: CDR1 MNHEY, CDR2 SMNVEV (reference sequence). The ends were cut back, 5 bases at V and 3 bases at J, with 11 bases in the middle. CDR3 DNA sequence: TGTGCCAGCAGTCTCCAAAGATTCTACGAGCAGTACTTC. Translated, it gives CASSLQRFYEQYF.

This clone was picked up a small number of times. This rearrangement joins TRBV2 to TRBJ2-7; 7 positions agree with TRBD2. Germline CDR1 reads SNHLY; CDR2 reads FYNNEI. This CDR3 spans 11 amino acids. The junction had 4 bases not matched to a gene; V was cut back by 10 bases and J by 4 bases. Here the CDR3 reads CAIKGGYEQYF. DNA for the CDR3: TGTGCCATCAAGGGAGGGTACGAGCAGTACTTC.

The chain employs TRBV13 and TRBJ2-3; D unclear. CDR1 is PRHDT, CDR2 FYEKMQ, per germline (reference sequence). V shed 1 base and J shed 2 bases, with 10 bases lying between them. The CDR3 contains 15 residues. CDR3 nucleotide sequence: TGTGCCAGCAGCTTAGTGTACAAGATCACAGATACGCAGTATTTT. Its protein product is CASSLVYKITDTQYF.

This rearrangement joins TRBV27 to TRBJ2-5; 7 bases line up with TRBD2. Per the germline V gene, CDR1 is MNHEY and CDR2 is SMNVEV (reference sequence). With 8 bases clipped from V and 2 bases from J, the junction kept 5 bases outside the gene matches. This CDR3 is built from 13 residues. This chain's CDR3 is CASAGVGQETQYF. The CDR3 region has the DNA TGTGCCAGCGCGGGGGTAGGGCAAGAGACCCAGTACTTC.

J is TRBJ2-7 and V is TRBV2; D call uncertain. Trimming stripped 3 bases from V and 5 bases from J, with 8 bases between. In germline, CDR1 is SNHLY, CDR2 FYNNEI. The CDR3 consists of 12 residues. The DNA of the CDR3 is TGTGCCAGCAGTGAGAGTCGCAACGAGCAGTACTTC. Translated, it gives CASSESRNEQYF.

The chain links TRBV30 to TRBJ2-1; TRBD1 agrees at 8 bases. Looked up from germline, CDR1 is GTSNPN and CDR2 is SVGIG (reference sequence). The CDR3 spans 16 residues. V gave up 3 bases and J gave up 4 bases; unmatched junction bases: 11. The DNA for the CDR3 is TGTGCCTGGAGGACGACCGGGACAGGATTTTACAATGAGCAGTTCTTC. Protein product: CAWRTTGTGFYNEQFF.

The V gene is TRBV25-1, the J gene TRBJ2-5; 11 positions agree with TRBD2. CDR3 length equals 14 residues. V lost 10 bases to trimming and J lost 1 base; unmatched junction nucleotides: 5. From germline, CDR1 is MGHDK and CDR2 SYGVNS. In nucleotides, the CDR3 is TGTGCCACCCGCGGACTAGCGGGCCAAGAGACCCAGTACTTC. Translated: CATRGLAGQETQYF. Supplemented by reference TRBV25-1 and TRBJ2-5, the full variable domain reads EADIYQTPRYLVIGTGKKITLECSQTMGHDKMYWYQQDPGMELHLIHYSYGVNSTEKGDLSSESTVSRIRTEHFPLTLESARPSHTSQYLCATRGLAGQETQYFGPGTRLLVL.

In this sample, this clone turned up a few times. V and J are TRBV5-6 and TRBJ2-2, with D unresolved. V dropped 2 bases and J dropped 4 bases, with 12 bases sitting between them. The CDR3 runs to 15 residues. Looked up from germline, CDR1 is SGHDT and CDR2 is YYEEEE. In DNA, the CDR3 is TGTGCCAGCAGCTTAAGTGGGCCGGGCACCGGGGAGCTGTTTTTT. Residues: CASSLSGPGTGELFF. Filled out from reference TRBV5-6 and TRBJ2-2, the complete variable domain reads DAGVTQSPTHLIKTRGQQVTLRCSPKSGHDTVSWYQQALGQGPQFIFQYYEEEERQRGNFPDRFSGHQFPNYSSELNVNALLLGDSALYLCASSLSGPGTGELFFGEGSRLTVL.

This clone appeared once. V and J are TRBV7-2 and TRBJ1-2; a weak D match, TRBD1 (6 bases). The V end was cut by 2 bases, the J end by 8 bases, with 9 bases between. This CDR3 contains 12 residues. Germline CDR1 is SGHTA and CDR2 is FQGNSA. In DNA, the CDR3 is TGTGCCAGCAGCTTAACAGGGACCGGCTACACCTTC. Its translation is CASSLTGTGYTF.

This clone has a handful of counts. V gene TRBV29-1 combines with J gene TRBJ2-3; possibly TRBD2 for D (5 bases). CDR1 is SQVTM, CDR2 ANQGSEA, per germline. The CDR3 is 13 amino acids. Trimming removed 2 bases from V and 4 bases from J, with 10 bases in between. The CDR3 spells CSVERQRADTQYF. The CDR3 DNA follows: TGCAGCGTTGAAAGGCAGAGGGCAGATACGCAGTATTTT.

This clone came up a few times. The V and J genes are TRBV30 and TRBJ2-7; D is undetermined. Trimming took off 2 bases at V and 3 bases at J, with 8 bases between the two ends. This CDR3 contains 12 residues. Germline values: CDR1 GTSNPN, CDR2 SVGIG (reference sequence). CDR3 DNA sequence: TGTGCCTGGAGTACAGACAACTACGAGCAGTACTTC. Its translation is CAWSTDNYEQYF.